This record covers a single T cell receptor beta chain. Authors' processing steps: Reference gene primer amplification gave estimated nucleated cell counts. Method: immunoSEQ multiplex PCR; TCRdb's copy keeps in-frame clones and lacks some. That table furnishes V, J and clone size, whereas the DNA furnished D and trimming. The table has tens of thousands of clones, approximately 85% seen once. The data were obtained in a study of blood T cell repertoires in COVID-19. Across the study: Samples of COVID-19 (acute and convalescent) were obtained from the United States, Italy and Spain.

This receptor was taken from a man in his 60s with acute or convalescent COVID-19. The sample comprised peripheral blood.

CDR3 nucleotides: TGCGCCAGCAGCTTGGGCGTATCTGGAAACACCATATATTTT. This gives the protein CASSLGVSGNTIYF. The chain has TRBV5-1 and TRBJ1-3; no clear D. Per the germline V gene, CDR1 is SGHRS and CDR2 is YFSETQ. This CDR3 spans 14 amino acids. Trimming left V 0 bases short and J 1 base short, with 5 bases between.